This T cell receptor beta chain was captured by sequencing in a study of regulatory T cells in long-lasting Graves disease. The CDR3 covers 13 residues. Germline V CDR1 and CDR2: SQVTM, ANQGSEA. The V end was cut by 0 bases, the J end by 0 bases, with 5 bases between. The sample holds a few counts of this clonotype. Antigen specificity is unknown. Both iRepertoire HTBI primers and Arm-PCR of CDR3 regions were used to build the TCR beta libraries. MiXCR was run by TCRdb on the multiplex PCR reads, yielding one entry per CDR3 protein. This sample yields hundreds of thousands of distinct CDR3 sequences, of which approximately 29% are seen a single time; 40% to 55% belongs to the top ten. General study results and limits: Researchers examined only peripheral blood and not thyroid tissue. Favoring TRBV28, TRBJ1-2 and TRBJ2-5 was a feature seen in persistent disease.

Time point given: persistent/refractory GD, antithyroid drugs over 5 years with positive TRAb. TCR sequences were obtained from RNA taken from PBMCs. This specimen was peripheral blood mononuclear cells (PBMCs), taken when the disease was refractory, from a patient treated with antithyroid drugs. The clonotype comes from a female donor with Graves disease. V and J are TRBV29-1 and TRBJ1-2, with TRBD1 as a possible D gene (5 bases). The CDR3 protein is CSVEEGPNYGYTF. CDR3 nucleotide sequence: TGCAGCGTTGAAGAGGGGCCTAACTATGGCTACACCTTC. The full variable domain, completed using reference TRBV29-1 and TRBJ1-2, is SAVISQKPSRDICQRGTSLTIQCQVDSQVTMMFWYRQQPGQSLTLIATANQGSEATYESGFVIDKFPISRPNLTFSTLTVSNMSPEDSSIYLCSVEEGPNYGYTFGSGTRLTVV.